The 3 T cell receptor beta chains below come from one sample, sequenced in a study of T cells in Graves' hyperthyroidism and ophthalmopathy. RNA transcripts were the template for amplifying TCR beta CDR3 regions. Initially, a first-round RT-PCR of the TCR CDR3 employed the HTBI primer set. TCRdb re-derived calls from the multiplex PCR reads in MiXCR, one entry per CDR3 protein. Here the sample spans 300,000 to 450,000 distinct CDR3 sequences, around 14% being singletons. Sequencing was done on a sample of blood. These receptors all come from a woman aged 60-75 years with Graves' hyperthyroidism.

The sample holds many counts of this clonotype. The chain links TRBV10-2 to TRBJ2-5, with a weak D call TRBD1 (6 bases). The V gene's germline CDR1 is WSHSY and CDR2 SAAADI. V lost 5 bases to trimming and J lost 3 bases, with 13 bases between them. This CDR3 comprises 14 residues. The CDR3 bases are TGCGCCAGCAGTAAGGACAGTACGGAAGAGACCCAGTACTTC. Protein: CASSKDSTEETQYF.

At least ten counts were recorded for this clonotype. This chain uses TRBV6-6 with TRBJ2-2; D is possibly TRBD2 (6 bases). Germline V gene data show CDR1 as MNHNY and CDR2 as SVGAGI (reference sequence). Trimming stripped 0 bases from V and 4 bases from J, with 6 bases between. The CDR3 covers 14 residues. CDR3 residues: CASSYSGGTGELFF. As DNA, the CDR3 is TGTGCCAGCAGTTACTCGGGGGGCACCGGGGAGCTGTTTTTT.

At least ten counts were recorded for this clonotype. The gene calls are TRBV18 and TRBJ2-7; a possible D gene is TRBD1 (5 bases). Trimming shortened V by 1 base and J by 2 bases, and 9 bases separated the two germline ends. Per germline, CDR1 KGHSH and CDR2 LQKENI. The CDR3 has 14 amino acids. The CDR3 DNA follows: TGTGCCAGCTCACCACTGGCAGGGACCTACGAGCAGTACTTC. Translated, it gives CASSPLAGTYEQYF. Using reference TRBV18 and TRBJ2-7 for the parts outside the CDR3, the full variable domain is NAGVMQNPRHLVRRRGQEARLRCSPMKGHSHVYWYRQLPEEGLKFMVYLQKENIIDESGMPKERFSAEFPKEGPSILRIQQVVRGDSAAYFCASSPLAGTYEQYFGPGTRLTVT.